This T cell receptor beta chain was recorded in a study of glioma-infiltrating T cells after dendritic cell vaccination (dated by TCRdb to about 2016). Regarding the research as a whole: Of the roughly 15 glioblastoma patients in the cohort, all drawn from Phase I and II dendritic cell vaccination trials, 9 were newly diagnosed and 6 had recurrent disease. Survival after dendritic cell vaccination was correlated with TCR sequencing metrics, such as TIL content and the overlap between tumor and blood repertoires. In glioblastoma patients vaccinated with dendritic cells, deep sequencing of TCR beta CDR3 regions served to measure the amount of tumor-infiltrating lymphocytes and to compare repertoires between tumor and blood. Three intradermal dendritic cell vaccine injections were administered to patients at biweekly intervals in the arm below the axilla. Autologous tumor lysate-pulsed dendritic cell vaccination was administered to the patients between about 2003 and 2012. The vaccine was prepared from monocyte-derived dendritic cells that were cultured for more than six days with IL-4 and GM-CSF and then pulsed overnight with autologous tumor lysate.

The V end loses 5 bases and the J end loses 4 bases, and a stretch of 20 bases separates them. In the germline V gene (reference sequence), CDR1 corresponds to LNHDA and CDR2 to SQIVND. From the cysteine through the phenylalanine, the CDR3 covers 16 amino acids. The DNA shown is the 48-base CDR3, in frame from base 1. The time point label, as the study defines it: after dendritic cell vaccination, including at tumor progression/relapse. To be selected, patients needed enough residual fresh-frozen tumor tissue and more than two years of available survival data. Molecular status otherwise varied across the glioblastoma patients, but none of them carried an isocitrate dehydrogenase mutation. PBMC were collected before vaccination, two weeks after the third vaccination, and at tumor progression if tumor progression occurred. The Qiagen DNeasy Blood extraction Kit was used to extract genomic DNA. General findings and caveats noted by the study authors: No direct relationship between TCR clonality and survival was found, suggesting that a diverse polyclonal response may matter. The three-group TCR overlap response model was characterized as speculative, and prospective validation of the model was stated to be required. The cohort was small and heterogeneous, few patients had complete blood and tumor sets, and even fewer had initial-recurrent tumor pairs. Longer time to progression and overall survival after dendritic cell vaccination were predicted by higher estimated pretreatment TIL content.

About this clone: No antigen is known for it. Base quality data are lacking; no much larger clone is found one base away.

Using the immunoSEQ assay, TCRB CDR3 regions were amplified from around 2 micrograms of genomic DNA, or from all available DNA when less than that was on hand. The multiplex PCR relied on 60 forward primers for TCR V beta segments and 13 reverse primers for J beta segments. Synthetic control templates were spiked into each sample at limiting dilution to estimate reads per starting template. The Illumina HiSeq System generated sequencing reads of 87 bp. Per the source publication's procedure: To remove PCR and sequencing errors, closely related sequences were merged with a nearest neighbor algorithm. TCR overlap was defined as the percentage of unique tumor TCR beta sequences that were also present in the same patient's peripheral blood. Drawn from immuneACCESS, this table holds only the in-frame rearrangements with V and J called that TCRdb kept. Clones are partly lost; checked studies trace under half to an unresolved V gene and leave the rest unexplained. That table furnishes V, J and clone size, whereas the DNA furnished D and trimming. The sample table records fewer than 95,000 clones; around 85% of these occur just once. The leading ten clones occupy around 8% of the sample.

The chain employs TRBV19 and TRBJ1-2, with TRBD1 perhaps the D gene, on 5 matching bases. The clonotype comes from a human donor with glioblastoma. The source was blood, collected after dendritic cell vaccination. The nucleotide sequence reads TGTGCCAGTAGTCAAGTAGACAGCCAAGCCATCTATGGCTACACCTTC. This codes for CASSQVDSQAIYGYTF.